One sample yielded the 3 T cell receptor beta chains listed below, sequenced in a study of CD8+ T cells in alopecia areata. Extraction of RNA preceded its reverse transcription into cDNA, which served as the sequencing template. TCRdb's copy holds only in-frame clones and misses some; the assay was immunoSEQ multiplex PCR. The repertoire holds about 150,000 clones, with under 60% as singletons. The sequencing here drew on CD8+ T cells sorted from blood, taken at week 0. Receptors were obtained from a human donor with alopecia areata.

This chain links TRBV5-6 with TRBJ2-6; no definite D call. Trimming pared 4 bases from V and 4 bases from J, leaving 9 bases between. CDR1 SGHDT and CDR2 YYEEEE come from the germline V gene. This CDR3 spans 14 amino acids. The CDR3 loop is CASSPSEGANVLTF. The CDR3 DNA is TGTGCCAGCAGCCCCTCCGAGGGGGCCAACGTCCTGACTTTC.

A word on this clone: The identical CDR3 is also encoded by other nucleotide sequences in the sample. The chain uses TRBV29-1 and TRBJ1-1; D unclear. V was cut by 3 bases and J by 5 bases, with 7 bases left in between. Germline CDR1 reads SQVTM; CDR2 reads ANQGSEA. This CDR3 contains 11 residues. The CDR3: CSVDSYTEAFF. In nucleotides, the CDR3 is TGCAGCGTTGACAGTTATACTGAAGCTTTCTTT.

This clone was seen a handful of times. This CDR3 reads CASSNTGEGRSYEQYF. The CDR3 DNA reads as TGTGCCAGCAGTAATACGGGGGAGGGAAGGTCCTACGAGCAGTACTTC. The rearrangement joins TRBV28 to TRBJ2-7; 7 nucleotides align to TRBD2. The CDR3 has 16 amino acids. V shed 5 bases, J shed 1 base, and the junction held 11 bases outside the gene matches. The germline V gene has CDR1 MDHEN and CDR2 SYDVKM.